A selection of T cell receptor beta chains follows, all from one sample in a study of follicular helper T cells after annual influenza vaccination. The assay was immunoSEQ multiplex PCR, and TCRdb's table has in-frame clones only and misses some. The sample records more than 10,000 clones, roughly three quarters being singletons. The sequencing used CXCR5+ CD38- circulating T follicular helper cells from blood, collected on the day of influenza vaccination. The receptor source for this set is an adult who received the influenza vaccine. Both conserved end residues are part of each CDR3. D genes are given only for firm matches. Where a row states a size, it is once, few, many or the class of an expanded clone; other rows omit it.

once	.	TRBV20-1	TRBJ2-1	CSARDELKQFF	TGCAGTGCTAGAGATGAGCTGAAGCAGTTCTTC
.	.	TRBV28	TRBJ2-2	CASSSSYTGELFF	TGTGCCAGCAGTTCTAGTTACACCGGGGAGCTGTTTTTT
.	.	TRBV5-8	TRBJ2-7	CASSWDSGEEQYF	TGTGCCAGCAGCTGGGACTCAGGAGAGGAGCAGTACTTC
.	.	TRBV25-1	TRBJ1-2	CASSSGGMRGYTF	TGTGCCAGCAGTTCCGGGGGAATGAGGGGCTACACCTTC
.	TRBD1	TRBV6-6	TRBJ2-2	CASSSRQGAGTGELFF	TGTGCCAGCAGTTCACGACAGGGGGCGGGAACCGGGGAGCTGTTTTTT
.	.	TRBV4-2	TRBJ1-2	CASSLGRVEHGYTF	TGTGCCAGCAGCCTCGGGCGGGTGGAACATGGCTACACCTTC
few	.	TRBV30	TRBJ1-6	CAWSLGDSGSPLHF	TGTGCCTGGAGTCTGGGTGACAGCGGTTCACCCCTCCACTTT
.	TRBD1	TRBV10-2	TRBJ1-5	CAIVGGNRGKNQPQHF	TGCGCCATTGTAGGGGGTAACAGGGGCAAGAATCAGCCCCAGCATTTT
.	TRBD1	TRBV2	TRBJ2-5	CASTAQGAGRETQYF	TGTGCCAGCACTGCCCAGGGGGCGGGGCGGGAGACCCAGTACTTC
.	.	TRBV19	TRBJ1-5	CASSIYRDSNQPQHF	TGTGCCAGTAGTATCTACCGGGACAGCAATCAGCCCCAGCATTTT
once	.	TRBV5-6	TRBJ2-3	CASSFIMGTDTQYF	TGTGCCAGCAGCTTCATCATGGGCACAGATACGCAGTATTTT
.	.	TRBV29-1	TRBJ2-1	CSVEGGWRGSYNEQFF	TGCAGCGTTGAAGGGGGATGGCGGGGTTCCTACAATGAGCAGTTCTTC
.	.	TRBV5-1	TRBJ1-6	CASRIRVDNSPLHF	TGCGCCAGCAGGATCCGGGTGGATAATTCACCCCTCCACTTT
.	.	TRBV10-3	TRBJ1-2	CAISNPGQLNYGYTF	TGTGCCATCAGCAACCCCGGACAGCTTAACTATGGCTACACCTTC
once	.	TRBV11-1	TRBJ2-5	CASSSWETQYF	TGTGCCAGCAGCTCCTGGGAGACCCAGTACTTC
.	.	TRBV28	TRBJ1-2	CASSLRNYGYTF	TGTGCCAGCAGTCTGCGAAACTATGGCTACACCTTC
.	TRBD1	TRBV5-1	TRBJ2-7	CASSVLGTGGYEQYF	TGCGCCAGCAGCGTACTCGGGACAGGGGGTTACGAGCAGTACTTC
few	TRBD2	TRBV5-1	TRBJ2-2	CASSLAGGRGTGELFF	TGCGCCAGCAGTTTAGCGGGGGGGCGCGGCACCGGGGAGCTGTTTTTT
.	TRBD2	TRBV7-2	TRBJ2-7	CASGTSGTYEQYF	TGTGCCAGCGGGACTAGCGGAACCTACGAGCAGTACTTC
.	TRBD1	TRBV5-1	TRBJ1-2	CASSPATGTNYGYTF	TGCGCCAGCAGCCCAGCGACAGGGACCAACTATGGCTACACCTTC
.	.	TRBV5-6	TRBJ1-3	CASSLTRGLGNTIYF	TGTGCCAGCAGCTTGACCAGAGGGTTAGGAAACACCATATATTTT
few	.	TRBV5-4	TRBJ1-6	CASSLKVTNSPLHF	TGTGCCAGCAGCTTGAAAGTAACAAATTCACCCCTCCACTTT
.	TRBD1	TRBV28	TRBJ2-5	CASRTTRQGETQYF	TGTGCCAGCAGAACTACCCGACAGGGAGAGACCCAGTACTTC
.	.	TRBV5-6	TRBJ1-3	CASSFRRTSGNTIYF	TGTGCCAGCAGCTTCAGGAGGACCTCTGGAAACACCATATATTTT
.	.	TRBV28	TRBJ2-1	CASSVQGGMNEQFF	TGTGCCAGCAGCGTGCAGGGTGGGATGAATGAGCAGTTCTTC
.	TRBD1	TRBV7-9	TRBJ2-5	CASSTAGGSGETQYF	TGTGCCAGCAGCACGGCAGGGGGCTCGGGAGAGACCCAGTACTTC
.	.	TRBV2	TRBJ1-1	CASRQRHITEAFF	TGTGCCAGCAGGCAGCGACATATAACTGAAGCTTTCTTT
.	.	TRBV2	TRBJ2-2	CASSRGQGRGGTGELFF	TGTGCCAGCAGCCGGGGACAGGGCCGGGGGGGCACCGGGGAGCTGTTTTTT
.	.	TRBV28	TRBJ1-3	CASSLWGRNTIYF	TGTGCCAGCAGTTTATGGGGGAGAAACACCATATATTTT
.	.	TRBV18	TRBJ2-5	CASSRLETQYF	TGTGCCAGCTCACGTTTGGAGACCCAGTACTTC
.	.	TRBV30	TRBJ1-5	CAWSANVHSNQPQHF	TGTGCCTGGAGTGCCAACGTACATAGCAATCAGCCCCAGCATTTT
.	.	TRBV7-9	TRBJ2-1	CASSRRNREEQFF	TGTGCCAGCAGCCGCAGAAACAGGGAGGAGCAGTTCTTC